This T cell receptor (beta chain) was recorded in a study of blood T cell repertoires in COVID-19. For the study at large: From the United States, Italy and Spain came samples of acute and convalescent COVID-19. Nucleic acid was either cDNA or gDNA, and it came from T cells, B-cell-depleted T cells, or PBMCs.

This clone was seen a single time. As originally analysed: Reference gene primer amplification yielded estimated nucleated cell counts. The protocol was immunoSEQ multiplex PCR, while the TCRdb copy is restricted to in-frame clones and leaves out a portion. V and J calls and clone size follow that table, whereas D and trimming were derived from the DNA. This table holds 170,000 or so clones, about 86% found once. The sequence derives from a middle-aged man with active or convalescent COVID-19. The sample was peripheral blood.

The CDR3 DNA reads as TGCAGCGTGGTAAGGGCGGGAGGGGTCCAAGAGACCCAGTACTTC. It encodes CSVVRAGGVQETQYF. This chain joins TRBV29-1 and TRBJ2-5; 9 nucleotides align to TRBD2. Germline CDR1 SQVTM, CDR2 ANQGSEA. The trim removed 6 bases at V and 1 base at J, leaving 9 bases unmatched. This CDR3 spans 15 amino acids.